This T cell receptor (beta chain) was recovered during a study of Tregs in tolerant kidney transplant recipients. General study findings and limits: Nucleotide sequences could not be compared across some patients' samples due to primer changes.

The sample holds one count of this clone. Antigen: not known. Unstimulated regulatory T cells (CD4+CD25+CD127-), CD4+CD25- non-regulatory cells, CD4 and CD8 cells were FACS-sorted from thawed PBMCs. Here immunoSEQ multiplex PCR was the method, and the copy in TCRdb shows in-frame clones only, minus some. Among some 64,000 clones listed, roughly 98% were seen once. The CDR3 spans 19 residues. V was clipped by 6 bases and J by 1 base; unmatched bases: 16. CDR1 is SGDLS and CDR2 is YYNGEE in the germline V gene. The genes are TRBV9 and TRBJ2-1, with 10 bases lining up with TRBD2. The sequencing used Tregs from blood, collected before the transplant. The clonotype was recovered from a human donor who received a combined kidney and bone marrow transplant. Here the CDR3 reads CASTINWPGLATSYNEQFF. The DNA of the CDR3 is TGTGCCAGCACGATAAACTGGCCGGGACTAGCGACGTCCTACAATGAGCAGTTCTTC.